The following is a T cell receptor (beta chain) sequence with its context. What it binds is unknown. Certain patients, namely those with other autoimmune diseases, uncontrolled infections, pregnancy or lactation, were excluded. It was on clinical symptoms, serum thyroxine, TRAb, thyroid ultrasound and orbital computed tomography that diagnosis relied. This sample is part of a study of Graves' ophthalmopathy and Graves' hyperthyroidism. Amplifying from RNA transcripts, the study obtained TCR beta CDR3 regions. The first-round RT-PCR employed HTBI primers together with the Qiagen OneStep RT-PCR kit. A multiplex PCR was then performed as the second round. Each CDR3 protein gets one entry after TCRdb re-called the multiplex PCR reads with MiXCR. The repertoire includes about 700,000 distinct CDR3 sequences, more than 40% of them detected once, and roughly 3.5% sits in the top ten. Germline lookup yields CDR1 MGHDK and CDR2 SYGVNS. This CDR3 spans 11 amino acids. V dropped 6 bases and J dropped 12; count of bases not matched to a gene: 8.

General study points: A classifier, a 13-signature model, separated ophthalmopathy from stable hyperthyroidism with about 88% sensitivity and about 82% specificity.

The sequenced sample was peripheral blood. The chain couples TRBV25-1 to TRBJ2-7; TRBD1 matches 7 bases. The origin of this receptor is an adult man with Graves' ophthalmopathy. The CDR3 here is CASRQGTRWYF. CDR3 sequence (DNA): TGTGCCAGCAGACAGGGGACACGCTGGTACTTC.